This T cell receptor beta chain was identified during a study of OX40 agonist ivuxolimab in advanced cancers. TCRdb's copy holds only in-frame clones and misses some; the assay was immunoSEQ multiplex PCR. The sample has over 30,000 clones, 75% to 90% seen once; the top ten hold 10% to 15%. CDR3 size: 12 residues. The V end lost 1 base, the J end lost 4 bases, and 8 bases lay between the germline ends. Per the germline V gene, CDR1 is GTSNPN and CDR2 is SVGIG (reference sequence). This TCR came from an adult with an advanced solid tumor such as melanoma, head and neck, liver or kidney cancer. The sequencing used CD4+ or CD8+ T cells sorted from blood, collected in a trial of the OX40 agonist ivuxolimab. V usage is TRBV30 and J usage is TRBJ2-7; D perhaps matches TRBD2 (6 bases). CDR3 in DNA: TGTGCCTGGAGTGCCCGGGGGTACGAGCAGTACTTC. Translation gives CAWSARGYEQYF.